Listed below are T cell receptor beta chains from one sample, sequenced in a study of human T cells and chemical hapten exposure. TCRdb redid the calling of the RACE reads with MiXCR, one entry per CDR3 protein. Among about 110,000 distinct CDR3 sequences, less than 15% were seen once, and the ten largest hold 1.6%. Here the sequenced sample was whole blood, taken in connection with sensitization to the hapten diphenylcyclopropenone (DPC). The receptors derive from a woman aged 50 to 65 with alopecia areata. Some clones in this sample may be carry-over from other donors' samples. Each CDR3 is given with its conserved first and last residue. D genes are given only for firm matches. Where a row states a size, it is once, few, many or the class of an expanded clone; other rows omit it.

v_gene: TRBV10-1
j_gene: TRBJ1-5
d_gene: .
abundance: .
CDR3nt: TGCACCAGCAGTGAGTCCGGGGACGGGCAGCCCCAGCATTTT
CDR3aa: CTSSESGDGQPQHF

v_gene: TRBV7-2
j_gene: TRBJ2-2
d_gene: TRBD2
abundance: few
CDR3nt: TGTGCCAGCAGCTCACGGGGGCTAGCGGGAGTCGAGGCCACCGGGGAGCTGTTTTTT
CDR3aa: CASSSRGLAGVEATGELFF

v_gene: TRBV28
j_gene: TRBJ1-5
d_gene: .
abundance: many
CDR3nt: TGTGCCAGCAGCCCCGGGGGCGTTTTAGGAAATCAGCCCCAGCATTTT
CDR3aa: CASSPGGVLGNQPQHF

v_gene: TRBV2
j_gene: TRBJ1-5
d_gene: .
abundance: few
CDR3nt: TGTGCCAGCAGTCTCGGGGGCACGGGCAATCAGCCCCAGCATTTT
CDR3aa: CASSLGGTGNQPQHF

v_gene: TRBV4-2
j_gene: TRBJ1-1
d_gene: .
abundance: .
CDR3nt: TGTGCCAGCAGCCAAGACGCCGGACGTGAAGCTTTCTTT
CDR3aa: CASSQDAGREAFF

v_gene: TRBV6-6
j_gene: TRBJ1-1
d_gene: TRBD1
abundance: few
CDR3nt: TGTGCCAGCAGTTACTCCAGGGGGATCGAGTTACCTGAAGCTTTCTTT
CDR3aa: CASSYSRGIELPEAFF

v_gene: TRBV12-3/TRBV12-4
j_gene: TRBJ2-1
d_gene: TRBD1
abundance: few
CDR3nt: TGTGCCAGCGCCACAGGGGGGAATGAGCAGTTCTTC
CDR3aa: CASATGGNEQFF

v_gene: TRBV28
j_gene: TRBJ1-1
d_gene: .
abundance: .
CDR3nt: TGTGCCAGCACCACCCCGAGGGGAGGCACTGAAGCTTTCTTT
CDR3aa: CASTTPRGGTEAFF

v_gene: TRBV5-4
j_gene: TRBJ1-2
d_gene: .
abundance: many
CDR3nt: TGTGCCAGCAGCCCCGGAGGGGCTAACTATGGCTACACCTTC
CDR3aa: CASSPGGANYGYTF

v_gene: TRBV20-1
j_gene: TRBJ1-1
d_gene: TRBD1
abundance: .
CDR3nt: TGCAGTGCTAGTCGACAGGGGATAACTGAAGCTTTCTTT
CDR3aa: CSASRQGITEAFF

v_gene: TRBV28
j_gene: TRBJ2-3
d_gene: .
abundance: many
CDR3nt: TGTGCCAGCAGTTGGCTAGCAGCAGATACGCAGTATTTT
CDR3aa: CASSWLAADTQYF

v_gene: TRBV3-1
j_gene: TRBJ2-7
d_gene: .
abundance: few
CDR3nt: TGTGCCAGCAGCCAGTGGGGGGACCCCTACGAGCAGTACTTC
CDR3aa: CASSQWGDPYEQYF

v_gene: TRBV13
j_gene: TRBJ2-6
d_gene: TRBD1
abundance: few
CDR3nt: TGTGCCACCATCGACCCATTTTCGACAGGGAAGGTTGCTGGGGCCAACGTCCTGACTTTC
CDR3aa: CATIDPFSTGKVAGANVLTF

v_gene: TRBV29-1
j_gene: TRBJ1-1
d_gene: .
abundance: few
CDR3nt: TGCAGCGTTGCTGACTACACTGAAGCTTTCTTT
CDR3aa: CSVADYTEAFF

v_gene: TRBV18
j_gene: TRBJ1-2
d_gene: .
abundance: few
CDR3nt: TGTGCCAGCTCATCGACAGATAACTATGGCTACACCTTC
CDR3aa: CASSSTDNYGYTF

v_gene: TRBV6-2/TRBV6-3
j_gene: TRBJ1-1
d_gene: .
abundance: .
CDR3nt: TGTGCCAGCAGGGGTGTGAACACTGAAGCTTTCTTT
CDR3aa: CASRGVNTEAFF

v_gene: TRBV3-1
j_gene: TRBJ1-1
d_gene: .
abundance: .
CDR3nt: TGTGCCAGCAGTTCGGACGGAGGCGCTGAAGCTTTCTTT
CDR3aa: CASSSDGGAEAFF

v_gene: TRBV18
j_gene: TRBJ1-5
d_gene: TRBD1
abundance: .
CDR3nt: TGTGCCAGCTCACGACAGGGGCTCGGTCAGCCCCAGCATTTT
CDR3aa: CASSRQGLGQPQHF

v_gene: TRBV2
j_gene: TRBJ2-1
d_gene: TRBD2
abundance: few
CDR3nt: TGTGCCAGCAGTCGGAGCGGGACCTCCTACAATGAGCAGTTCTTC
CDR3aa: CASSRSGTSYNEQFF

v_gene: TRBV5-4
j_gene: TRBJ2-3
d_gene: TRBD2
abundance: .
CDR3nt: TGTGCCAGCAGCCACGGGACTAGCTATCGCACAGATACGCAGTATTTT
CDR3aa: CASSHGTSYRTDTQYF

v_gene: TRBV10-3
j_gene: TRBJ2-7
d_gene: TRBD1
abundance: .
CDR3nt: TGTGCCATCGGACAGGGGGCTTACGAGCAGTACTTC
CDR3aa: CAIGQGAYEQYF

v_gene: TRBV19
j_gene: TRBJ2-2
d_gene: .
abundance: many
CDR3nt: TGTGCCAGTAGTCCCTCCCGGAGCACCGGGGAGCTGTTTTTT
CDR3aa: CASSPSRSTGELFF

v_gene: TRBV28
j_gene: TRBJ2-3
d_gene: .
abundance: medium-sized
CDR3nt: TGTGCCAGCAGCTTAACAGATACGCAGTATTTT
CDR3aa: CASSLTDTQYF

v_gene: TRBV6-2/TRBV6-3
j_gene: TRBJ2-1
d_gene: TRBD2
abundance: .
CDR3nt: TGTGCCAGCAGTACCTATATAGCGGGAGGGCCGGGTAATGAGCAGTTCTTC
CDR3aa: CASSTYIAGGPGNEQFF

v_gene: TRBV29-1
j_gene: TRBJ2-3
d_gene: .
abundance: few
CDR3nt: TGCAGCGTCGACGGGGAATTCAACACAGATACGCAGTATTTT
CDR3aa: CSVDGEFNTDTQYF

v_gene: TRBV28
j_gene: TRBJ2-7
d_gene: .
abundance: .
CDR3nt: TGTGCCAGCACTGGAGGGTACGAGCAGTACTTC
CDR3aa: CASTGGYEQYF

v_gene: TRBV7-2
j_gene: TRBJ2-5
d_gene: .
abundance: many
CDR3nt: TGTGCCAGCAGCGAATTGGGGACCCAGTACTTC
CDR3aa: CASSELGTQYF

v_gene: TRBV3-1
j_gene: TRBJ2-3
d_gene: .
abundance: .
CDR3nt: TGTGCCAGCAGCCACTGGGAGACAGATACGCAGTATTTT
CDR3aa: CASSHWETDTQYF

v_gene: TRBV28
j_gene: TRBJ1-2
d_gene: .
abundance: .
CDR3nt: TGTGCCAGCAGACTACAGGTGAACTATGGCTACACCTTC
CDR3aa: CASRLQVNYGYTF

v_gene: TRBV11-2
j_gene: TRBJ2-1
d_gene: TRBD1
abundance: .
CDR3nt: TGTGCCAGCAGCCGACTACTCAGGGGGATGGACAATGAGCAGTTCTTC
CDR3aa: CASSRLLRGMDNEQFF

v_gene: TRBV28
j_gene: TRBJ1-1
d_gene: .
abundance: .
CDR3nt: TGTGCCAGCAGTTCAATGAACACTGAAGCTTTCTTT
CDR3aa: CASSSMNTEAFF

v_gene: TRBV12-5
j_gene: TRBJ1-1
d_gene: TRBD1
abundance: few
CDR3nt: TGTGCTAGTGGCACCGACAGGGGAACTGAAGCTTTCTTT
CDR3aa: CASGTDRGTEAFF

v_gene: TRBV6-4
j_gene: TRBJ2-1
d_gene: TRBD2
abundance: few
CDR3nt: TGTGCCAGCCCCGCGGGGGTAGCGTACAATGAGCAGTTCTTC
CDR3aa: CASPAGVAYNEQFF

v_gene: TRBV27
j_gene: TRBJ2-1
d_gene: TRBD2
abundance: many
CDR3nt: TGTGCCAGCAGACCCCCGGGACTAGCGCGTTACAATGAGCAGTTCTTC
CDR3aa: CASRPPGLARYNEQFF

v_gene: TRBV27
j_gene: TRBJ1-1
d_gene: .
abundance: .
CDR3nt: TGTGCCAGCCGATACACCTCGGACACTGAAGCTTTCTTT
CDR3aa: CASRYTSDTEAFF

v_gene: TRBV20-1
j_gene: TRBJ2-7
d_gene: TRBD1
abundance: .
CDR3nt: TGCAGGGCCCCAGGACAGGGCGCCTACGAGCAGTACTTC
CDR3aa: CRAPGQGAYEQYF